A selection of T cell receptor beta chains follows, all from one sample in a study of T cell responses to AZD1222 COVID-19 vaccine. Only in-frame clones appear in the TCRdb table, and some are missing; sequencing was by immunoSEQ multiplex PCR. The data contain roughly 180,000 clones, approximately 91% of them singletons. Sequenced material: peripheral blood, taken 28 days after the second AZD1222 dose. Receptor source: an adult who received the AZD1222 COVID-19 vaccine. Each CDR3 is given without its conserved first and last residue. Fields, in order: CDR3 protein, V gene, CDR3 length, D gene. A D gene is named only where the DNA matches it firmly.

ASSKTGTTGAEAF,TRBV11-1,13,-
ASSANDRYT,TRBV9,9,-
ASSLGPDASYEQY,TRBV7-2,13,-
ASSGVAGGLAGGEQF,TRBV4-1,15,TRBD2
ASSQDWPGQGITDTQY,TRBV4-3,16,TRBD1
ASSKASDRGNYGYT,TRBV21-1,14,-
ASSSGTSGGPDTQY,TRBV7-2,14,TRBD2
ARQPSRGGSNQPQH,TRBV19,14,-
ASRSRGGTGELF,TRBV2,12,TRBD2
ASSAGTSEETQY,TRBV27,12,TRBD2
ASSPPVIAGGNEQF,TRBV18,14,TRBD2
ASSLDSDNYGYT,TRBV5-6,12,-
ASSLRYSNQPQH,TRBV7-8,12,-
ASSRTWNTEAF,TRBV10-1,11,-
ASSQDPGIGANVLT,TRBV4-3,14,-
ASSWGQGGQPQH,TRBV5-6,12,TRBD1
ASSQTGNTEAF,TRBV6-4,11,-
ASGAEGRNQPQH,TRBV19,12,-
ASSLQGLGQPQH,TRBV18,12,-
ATSRDLGLSTDTQY,TRBV15,14,-
ASSQDGSRLIRREGYT,TRBV4-1,16,-
AWTGRTQAF,TRBV30,9,-
ASSAPGRTYEQY,TRBV5-1,12,-
ASSHGDLNTEAF,TRBV4-2,12,-
ASSIATNEKLF,TRBV19,11,-
ASSILLYHDSRANVLT,TRBV7-9,16,-
ASSQDPDPGTRQY,TRBV4-2,13,-
ASSRDYNSPLH,TRBV6-5,11,-
ASSLRQVNTEAF,TRBV3-1/TRBV3-2,12,-
ASSQDGAVGPLH,TRBV3-1/TRBV3-2,12,-
ARSLNGLAEADTQY,TRBV7-5,14,-
ASSYVPKTGNQPQH,TRBV6-2/TRBV6-3,14,-